These 5 T cell receptor beta chains came from one sample sequenced in a study of Graves' ophthalmopathy and Graves' hyperthyroidism. RNA served as the template for amplifying TCR beta CDR3 regions. The authors performed first-round RT-PCR with HTBI primers and then a second-round multiplex PCR. MiXCR was run by TCRdb on the multiplex PCR reads, yielding one entry per CDR3 protein. This table holds under 200,000 distinct CDR3 sequences, roughly 37% found once. Sequencing was carried out using peripheral blood. The receptors derive from a woman between 40 and 50 years old with Graves' ophthalmopathy.

The chain joins TRBV12-5 to TRBJ2-7, with 10 nucleotides matching TRBD1. CDR1 and CDR2 from the germline V gene are LGHNT and FRNRAP. This CDR3 region has 14 residues. J was trimmed by 4 bases and V by 7 bases; bases with no gene match: 7. CDR3 DNA: TGTGCTAGTGCCCCCGGGACAGGGGCTTACGAGCAGTACTTC. Amino acids: CASAPGTGAYEQYF. Combining the CDR3 with reference TRBV12-5 and TRBJ2-7 gives the whole variable domain DARVTQTPRHKVTEMGQEVTMRCQPILGHNTVFWYRQTMMQGLELLAYFRNRAPLDDSGMPKDRFSAEMPDATLATLKIQPSEPRDSAVYFCASAPGTGAYEQYFGPGTRLTVT.

This clonotype came up many times. The V gene is TRBV12-3 or TRBV12-4, the J gene TRBJ2-7; the D gene is possibly TRBD2 (5 bases). Trimming shortened V by 6 bases and J by 1 base, and 19 bases separated the two germline ends. This CDR3 has 16 residues. The CDR3 protein is CASSPTGSRGSYEQYF. DNA of the CDR3: TGTGCCAGCAGCCCAACTGGCAGTCGAGGGTCCTACGAGCAGTACTTC.

This clonotype was observed at least ten times. This sequence joins TRBV4-3 and TRBJ1-1; D gene uncertain. With 0 bases removed from V and 1 base from J, the gap between germline ends came to 3 bases. CDR1 LGHNA and CDR2 YSLEER come from the germline V gene. The CDR3 has 13 amino acids. This CDR3 reads CASSQDTNTEAFF. CDR3 nucleotide sequence: TGCGCCAGCAGCCAAGATACGAACACTGAAGCTTTCTTT.

This clonotype was observed at least ten times. One junction end does not reproduce the germline sequence, and a read error may be involved. The V gene is TRBV11-3, the J gene TRBJ1-1; D is ambiguous. Germline V gene lookup returns CDR1 SGHNT and CDR2 YENEEA. CDR3 length equals 14 residues. The CDR3 is CASSLGGVGTEAFF. CDR3 nucleotide sequence: TGTGCCAGCAGTTTAGGTGGAGTGGGCACTGAAGCTTTCTTT.

The chain recombines TRBV20-1 with TRBJ2-5; 9 positions agree with TRBD2. This CDR3 contains 15 residues. The J segment lost 4 bases and the V segment lost 1 base, leaving 7 bases of the junction unmatched. CDR1 and CDR2 from the germline V gene are DFQATT and SNEGSKA (reference sequence). CDR3 sequence: CSARGGLAPLETQYF. CDR3 coding DNA: TGCAGTGCTAGAGGGGGACTAGCCCCACTAGAGACCCAGTACTTC.